The 24 T cell receptor beta chains below were found in one sample sequenced in a study of blood T cells in healthy people across ages. Then a second PCR, running roughly 7 to 11 cycles, was carried out with a sample-barcoded 5' primer and a J-beta primer mix. TCRdb reanalysed the 5' RACE reads using MiXCR and keeps one entry per CDR3 protein. This repertoire shows 450,000 to 700,000 distinct CDR3 sequences, 27% found once; its top ten account for less than 20%. Sequencing input: blood. The receptors shown here come from a woman in her 70s in good health.

CDR3 nucleotide sequence: TGCGCCAGCAGCTTGAATCCGGGACTAGCGGGGGCCGAGCAGTACTTC. It yields the protein CASSLNPGLAGAEQYF. The V gene is TRBV5-1, the J gene TRBJ2-7; 14 bases line up with TRBD2. CDR3 length equals 16 residues. From germline, CDR1 is SGHRS and CDR2 YFSETQ. With 1 base clipped from V and 6 bases from J, the junction kept 6 bases outside the gene matches.

The chain has TRBV29-1 and TRBJ2-5, with 7 bases fitting TRBD2. V shed 8 bases, J shed 5 bases, and the junction held 8 bases outside the gene matches. Per germline, CDR1 SQVTM and CDR2 ANQGSEA. The CDR3 extends over 12 amino acids. For the CDR3, the DNA is TGCAGCTGGGGGGGGTTCGGGGAGACCCAGTACTTC. Translating gives CSWGGFGETQYF. Based on the CDR3 plus reference TRBV29-1 and TRBJ2-5, the full variable domain is SAVISQKPSRDICQRGTSLTIQCQVDSQVTMMFWYRQQPGQSLTLIATANQGSEATYESGFVIDKFPISRPNLTFSTLTVSNMSPEDSSIYLCSWGGFGETQYFGPGTRLLVL.

This clonotype was found a few times. The gene calls are TRBV7-2 and TRBJ2-7, with D perhaps being TRBD1 or TRBD2 (5 bases each). The J call may be mistaken, given a closer DNA end match to TRBJ2-1. Germline assignment: CDR1 SGHTA and CDR2 FQGNSA. The CDR3 length is 14 residues. Here the CDR3 DNA reads TGTGCCAGCAGCGCCCGGGGCCTGCACAATGAGCAGTTCTTC. Translating it yields CASSARGLHNEQFF.

This clonotype was counted between two and nine times. At one end, the junction sequence differs from germline, possibly due to a read error. The chain couples TRBV5-1 to TRBJ2-1; 8 nucleotides match TRBD2. The germline V gene encodes CDR1 SGHRS and CDR2 YFSETQ. The CDR3 sequence is 13 residues long. CDR3 nucleotides: TGCGTCAGCAGTTCGGGGGGGCGGGGTGAGCAGTTCTTC. This encodes CVSSSGGRGEQFF.

The chain links TRBV5-1 to TRBJ2-5, with a weak D call TRBD2 (7 bases). The DNA end is more similar to TRBJ2-1, so the J call may be wrong. The V gene's germline CDR1 is SGHRS and CDR2 YFSETQ. The length of the CDR3 is 14 residues. The CDR3 DNA is TGCGCCAGCAGCTGGGGGGGGCAGATCAATGAGCAGTTCTTC. This codes for CASSWGGQINEQFF.

Turning to this clonotype: Sequence at one end of the junction differs from germline and may be a read error. J is TRBJ2-5 and V is TRBV7-9; TRBD2 aligns across 13 bases. The J call may be mistaken, given a closer DNA end match to TRBJ2-1. The CDR3 covers 16 residues. CDR1 SEHNR and CDR2 FQNEAQ come from the germline V gene (reference sequence). The CDR3 nucleotides read TGTGCCTGCAGCCGGACGGGACTAGCGGGATCCAATGAGCAGTTCTTC. Its translation: CACSRTGLAGSNEQFF.

The chain is built from TRBV10-3 and TRBJ2-3, with TRBD2 matching 8 bases. There are 14 residues in the CDR3. Trimming took 7 bases from V and 0 from J; bases not matched to a gene: 3. The germline V gene has CDR1 ENHRY and CDR2 SYGVKD. As DNA, the CDR3 is TGTGCCATCACACCGGGGGGGAGCACAGATACGCAGTATTTT. Translating it yields CAITPGGSTDTQYF.

On this clonotype: Sequence at one end of the junction differs from germline and may be a read error. This sequence joins TRBV7-2 and TRBJ2-6; the D gene is possibly TRBD1 (5 bases). This CDR3 has 13 amino acids. The germline gives CDR1 SGHTA, CDR2 FQGNSA. The CDR3 DNA sequence: TGTGCCAGCAGCAACTCTGGGGCCAGCGTCCTGACTTTC. Its protein is CASSNSGASVLTF.

The gene calls are TRBV5-1 and TRBJ1-2; D remains ambiguous. Germline loops: CDR1 SGHRS, CDR2 YFSETQ. This CDR3 contains 14 residues. Trimming took off 0 bases at V and 0 bases at J, with 6 bases between the two ends. This CDR3 reads CASSLEPANYGYTF. The CDR3 nucleotides read TGCGCCAGCAGCTTGGAACCAGCTAACTATGGCTACACCTTC.

V usage is TRBV10-3 and J usage is TRBJ2-3, with 11 bases matching TRBD2. V was pared by 0 bases and J by 2 bases, with 1 base of the junction left unmatched. This CDR3 has 16 residues. In germline, CDR1 is ENHRY, CDR2 SYGVKD. The CDR3 DNA reads as TGTGCCATCAGTGAGTCACTAGCGGGGGACACAGATACGCAGTATTTT. It yields the protein CAISESLAGDTDTQYF.

The chain has TRBV5-6 and TRBJ2-2; D could derive from TRBD1 or TRBD2 (6 bases each). Germline V gives CDR1 SGHDT, CDR2 YYEEEE. Trimming cost V 2 bases and J 9 bases, with 11 bases left between them. The CDR3 totals 13 residues. The CDR3 reads CASSLGGPRELFF. Here the CDR3 DNA reads TGTGCCAGCAGCTTAGGGGGGCCCAGGGAGCTGTTTTTT. Variable domain in full (rest from reference TRBV5-6 and TRBJ2-2): DAGVTQSPTHLIKTRGQQVTLRCSPKSGHDTVSWYQQALGQGPQFIFQYYEEEERQRGNFPDRFSGHQFPNYSSELNVNALLLGDSALYLCASSLGGPRELFFGEGSRLTVL.

The chain recombines TRBV12-3 or TRBV12-4 with TRBJ1-5, with D possibly matching TRBD1 (5 bases). Deletions cut 9 bases from V and 10 bases from J, with 22 bases between. The CDR3 spans 14 residues. The CDR3: CASSSPGDRRPQHF. The CDR3 nucleotides read TGTGCCAGTTCTTCCCCCGGGGACCGGAGACCCCAGCATTTT.

This clonotype turned up a few times. V gene TRBV10-3 combines with J gene TRBJ2-2; a weak D match, TRBD2 (6 bases). CDR3 length: 14 amino acids. The germline CDR1 and CDR2 sequences are ENHRY and SYGVKD. Trimming took off 10 bases at V and 6 bases at J, with 18 bases between the two ends. The CDR3 DNA reads as TGTGCCACCCGGCTGGGAGGACCGTCCGGGGAGCTGTTTTTT. Translating gives CATRLGGPSGELFF.

A remark on this clonotype: No conserved phenylalanine or tryptophan ends this CDR3, so it is likely a read error. CDR3 sequence: CASSSTGTNTEAFS. The CDR3 bases are TGTGCCAGCAGTTCTACAGGGACTAACACTGAGGCTTTCTCT. V gene TRBV6-5 combines with J gene TRBJ1-1, with D maybe TRBD1 (6 bases). Germline CDR1 reads MNHEY; CDR2 reads SVGAGI. The CDR3 runs to 14 residues.

This clonotype has only a few counts. The V and J genes are TRBV2 and TRBJ1-3, with TRBD1 matching over 8 bases. CDR3 length: 15 residues. V lost 4 bases, J lost 1 base, and 3 bases stayed unmatched. Germline V gives CDR1 SNHLY, CDR2 FYNNEI. CDR3: CASSVDRGSGNTIYF. In nucleotides, the CDR3 is TGTGCCAGCAGTGTAGACAGGGGATCTGGAAACACCATATATTTT.

This clonotype was counted between two and nine times. The J gene is TRBJ2-3, the V gene TRBV25-1, with D possibly called TRBD1 or TRBD2 (5 bases each). Trimming removed 3 bases at V and 4 bases at J, with 11 bases between. In germline, CDR1 is MGHDK, CDR2 SYGVNS. The CDR3 extends over 14 amino acids. Here the CDR3 DNA reads TGTGCCAGCAGTGATCCAGGGAGTGCAGATACGCAGTATTTT. Translation gives CASSDPGSADTQYF.

The chain has TRBV20-1 and TRBJ2-2, with 7 bases lining up with TRBD1. With 3 bases clipped from V and 6 bases from J, the junction kept 7 bases outside the gene matches. Germline V CDR1 and CDR2: DFQATT, SNEGSKA (reference sequence). This CDR3 is built from 14 residues. CDR3 amino acids: CSASDTGVPGELFF. The CDR3 DNA reads TGCAGTGCTAGTGACACAGGGGTGCCCGGGGAGCTGTTTTTT.

The chain carries TRBV11-1 and TRBJ2-1; 9 bases fit TRBD2. Germline lookup yields CDR1 SGHAT and CDR2 FQDESV (reference sequence). The CDR3 totals 14 residues. Losses at the gene ends were 6 bases for V and 7 bases for J; bases not matched to a gene: 7. CDR3 DNA: TGTGCCAGCAGACCGGGCGGGGGGGGAAATGAGCAGTTCTTC. Amino acid sequence: CASRPGGGGNEQFF.

This clonotype was recorded a few times. CDR3: CSARTGEGRNEQFF. CDR3 nucleotide sequence: TGCAGTGCTAGAACAGGGGAAGGCCGCAATGAGCAGTTCTTC. V gene TRBV20-1 combines with J gene TRBJ2-1; the match to TRBD1 covers 7 bases. With 2 bases clipped from V and 6 bases from J, the junction kept 7 bases outside the gene matches. Germline CDR1 reads DFQATT; CDR2 reads SNEGSKA (reference sequence). The CDR3 extends over 14 amino acids.

As concerns this clonotype: One end of the junction is discordant with germline, which a read error may explain. The chain is built from TRBV12-3 or TRBV12-4 and TRBJ2-1, with D possibly TRBD1 on 5 matching bases. This CDR3 contains 14 residues. The CDR3 spells CASSLGGSLETQNF. The CDR3 DNA sequence: TGTGCCAGCAGTTTAGGGGGCAGCCTGGAGACCCAGAACTTC.

This clonotype was found a few times. The chain links TRBV7-8 to TRBJ2-2, with TRBD2 identical over 9 bases. Looked up from germline, CDR1 is SGHVS and CDR2 is FQNEAQ. The trim removed 6 bases at V and 4 bases at J, leaving 6 bases unmatched. The CDR3 loop spans 15 amino acids. This CDR3 reads CASRRGGAGTGELFF. The CDR3 bases are TGTGCCAGCAGGCGCGGGGGGGCCGGCACCGGGGAGCTGTTTTTT.

This clonotype was picked up a small number of times. The chain couples TRBV7-9 to TRBJ2-3, with unresolved D. The CDR3 is 13 residues long. V was pared by 3 bases and J by 5 bases, with 9 bases between. CDR1 and CDR2 from the germline V gene are SEHNR and FQNEAQ (reference sequence). Written as DNA, the CDR3 is TGTGCCAGCAGCTTCGTGGGTGAAGATACGCAGTATTTT. Its translation is CASSFVGEDTQYF.

There are a few counts of this clonotype. V usage is TRBV4-1 and J usage is TRBJ2-2, with TRBD1 identical over 12 bases. J gave up 5 bases and V 1 base, and 5 bases lay outside the gene matches. Germline V CDR1 and CDR2: MGHRA, YSYEKL. CDR3 size: 17 residues. CDR3 sequence (DNA): TGCGCCAGCAGCCAAGCGGGACAGGGGGCCCGAACCGGGGAGCTGTTTTTT. This sequence encodes CASSQAGQGARTGELFF.

The genes are TRBV20-1 and TRBJ1-4; D uncertain. CDR3 length: 11 amino acids. Germline assignment: CDR1 DFQATT and CDR2 SNEGSKA (reference sequence). V shed 5 bases and J shed 8 bases, with 9 bases lying between them. The CDR3 region is CSAGDWEKLFF. The CDR3 DNA follows: TGCAGTGCTGGGGATTGGGAAAAACTGTTTTTT.